Following are 22 T cell receptor beta chains from one sample sequenced in a study of cytomegalovirus exposure and HLA in healthy donors. The PCR employed 60 Vbeta primers together with 13 Jbeta primers. Clones were read by immunoSEQ multiplex PCR, and TCRdb kept only the in-frame ones, dropping some. The sample carries roughly 190,000 clones, around 80% recorded once. Sequencing used PBMCs. All receptors derive from a woman aged 50 to 65 in good health and CMV-seronegative.

The chain recombines TRBV7-2 with TRBJ1-1; a weak D match, TRBD1 (5 bases). V shed 2 bases and J shed 5 bases, with 12 bases lying between them. Germline CDR1 reads SGHTA; CDR2 reads FQGNSA. This CDR3 is 14 amino acids long. CDR3 amino acids: CASSLPGLGTEAFF. For the CDR3, the DNA is TGTGCCAGCAGCTTACCAGGGCTGGGGACTGAAGCTTTCTTT.

This clone occurred a few times. The chain employs TRBV5-1 and TRBJ1-6, with 8 bases fitting TRBD1. Germline V gives CDR1 SGHRS, CDR2 YFSETQ. Trimming removed 4 bases from V and 8 bases from J; junction bases left unmatched: 2. The CDR3 covers 13 residues. The CDR3 sequence is CASSQDRDSPLHF. Here the CDR3 DNA reads TGCGCCAGCAGCCAGGACAGGGATTCACCCCTCCACTTT.

V usage is TRBV29-1 and J usage is TRBJ1-2; no definite D call. In germline, CDR1 is SQVTM, CDR2 ANQGSEA. CDR3 length: 13 residues. V lost 4 bases, J lost 1 base, and 10 bases lay in between. Here the CDR3 DNA reads TGCAGCGTTGTTACAACTAATAACTATGGCTACACCTTC. Protein: CSVVTTNNYGYTF.

The V and J genes are TRBV9 and TRBJ2-4, with D possibly being TRBD2 (6 bases). The V end was cut by 0 bases, the J end by 3 bases, with 10 bases between. CDR3 length: 15 amino acids. Germline-derived CDR1 and CDR2 are SGDLS and YYNGEE. The CDR3 protein is CASSVEWGVKNIQYF. The CDR3 DNA reads TGTGCCAGCAGCGTAGAGTGGGGGGTCAAAAACATTCAGTACTTC.

The rearrangement uses TRBV27 and TRBJ2-3, with 8 positions matching TRBD1. Looked up from germline, CDR1 is MNHEY and CDR2 is SMNVEV (reference sequence). CDR3 size: 16 residues. With 5 bases clipped from V and 1 base from J, the junction kept 8 bases outside the gene matches. The CDR3: CASSHRQGRRTDTQYF. The CDR3 DNA reads as TGTGCCAGCAGTCACCGACAGGGGCGACGCACAGATACGCAGTATTTT.

CDR3 DNA: TGTGCCAGCAGCTTCCGGGACAGGGTGGTTGAGCAGTACTTC. This translates into CASSFRDRVVEQYF. The V call is TRBV5-4, the J call TRBJ2-7, with 9 bases fitting TRBD1. The V gene's germline CDR1 is SGHNT and CDR2 YYREEE (reference sequence). V shed 2 bases and J 7 bases; nucleotides not matched to a gene: 7. The CDR3 contains 14 residues.

The V call is TRBV7-6, the J call TRBJ2-3, with D tentatively TRBD2 (6 bases). The germline gives CDR1 SGHVS, CDR2 FNYEAQ. Trimming took 1 base from V and 0 from J, leaving 11 bases between them. CDR3 size: 16 residues. For the CDR3, the DNA is TGTGCCAGCAGCTTAGGTTCGGGGGTTAGCACAGATACGCAGTATTTT. Translated: CASSLGSGVSTDTQYF. The full variable domain, with the rest looked up from reference TRBV7-6 and TRBJ2-3, is GAGVSQSPRYKVTKRGQDVALRCDPISGHVSLYWYRQALGQGPEFLTYFNYEAQQDKSGLPNDRFSAERPEGSISTLTIQRTEQRDSAMYRCASSLGSGVSTDTQYFGPGTRLTVL.

The chain recombines TRBV4-2 with TRBJ2-7; a weak D match, TRBD1 (5 bases). This CDR3 is 18 amino acids long. The germline V gene has CDR1 LGHNA and CDR2 YNFKEQ. V lost 1 base, J lost 1 base, and 20 bases lay in between. The CDR3 DNA reads TGTGCCAGCAGCCAAGTCAGGGTAGGCAGCCTAAAATCCTACGAGCAGTACTTC. Encoded protein: CASSQVRVGSLKSYEQYF.

This clone was seen once. The rearrangement links TRBV29-1 to TRBJ2-7; TRBD1 agrees at 7 bases. The J segment lost 4 bases and the V segment lost 6 bases, leaving 6 bases of the junction unmatched. The germline V gene has CDR1 SQVTM and CDR2 ANQGSEA. The CDR3 loop spans 12 amino acids. The CDR3, as DNA: TGCAGCGTAGAGGGACAGTCTTACGAGCAGTACTTC. The encoded protein is CSVEGQSYEQYF.

This clone was seen a single time. The rearrangement links TRBV7-3 to TRBJ2-1; 8 bases match TRBD2. Germline CDR1 and CDR2: SGHTA and FQGTGA. The trim removed 5 bases at V and 10 bases at J, leaving 13 bases unmatched. The CDR3 runs 15 residues. The CDR3 sequence: CASSTSTSGFGEQFF. In DNA, the CDR3 is TGTGCCAGCAGCACTAGTACTAGCGGATTCGGCGAGCAGTTCTTC.

V gene TRBV19 combines with J gene TRBJ2-7; D possibly corresponds to TRBD1 (5 bases). Trimming pared 4 bases from V and 0 bases from J, leaving 10 bases between. There are 14 residues in the CDR3. Germline CDR1 and CDR2: LNHDA and SQIVND (reference sequence). The chain's CDR3 is CASSKGAPSYEQYF. The CDR3 DNA is TGTGCCAGTAGTAAAGGGGCCCCCTCCTACGAGCAGTACTTC. Supplemented by reference TRBV19 and TRBJ2-7, the full variable domain reads DGGITQSPKYLFRKEGQNVTLSCEQNLNHDAMYWYRQDPGQGLRLIYYSQIVNDFQKGDIAEGYSVSREKKESFPLTVTSAQKNPTAFYLCASSKGAPSYEQYFGPGTRLTVT.

A word on this clone: At one end the junction does not follow the germline gene, possibly because of a read error. The chain employs TRBV7-9 and TRBJ1-3; 11 positions match TRBD1. Germline CDR1 SEHNR, CDR2 FQNEAQ (reference sequence). The CDR3 is 17 residues long. The CDR3 DNA reads TGTTCCAGCAGCTGGGTGTTCAGGACAGGGGGCTCGGACACCATATATTTT. Its protein is CSSSWVFRTGGSDTIYF.

The chain has TRBV5-4 and TRBJ1-1; 11 positions agree with TRBD1. Germline V gives CDR1 SGHNT, CDR2 YYREEE (reference sequence). There are 15 residues in the CDR3. V lost 4 bases, J lost 5 bases, and 7 bases stayed unmatched. CDR3 DNA: TGTGCCAGCAGCGCGGGGGACAGGGGGAGGACTGAAGCTTTCTTT. Its protein product is CASSAGDRGRTEAFF.

This clone was detected a few times. The V call is TRBV6-4, the J call TRBJ1-1; 8 bases map to TRBD1. V lost 6 bases to trimming and J lost 5 bases; unmatched junction nucleotides: 5. Germline lookup yields CDR1 MRHNA and CDR2 SNTAGT. The CDR3 contains 13 residues. The CDR3 DNA sequence: TGTGCCAGCAGCCAGGGGGCGAGGACTGAAGCTTTCTTT. Encoded protein: CASSQGARTEAFF.

This clone was observed once. The V and J genes are TRBV28 and TRBJ1-5; TRBD1 matches at 9 bases. The CDR3 length is 15 residues. Germline CDR1 MDHEN, CDR2 SYDVKM. J was trimmed by 5 bases and V by 2 bases; bases with no gene match: 4. The CDR3 reads CASSLGDRVHQPQHF. The CDR3 nucleotides are TGTGCCAGCAGTTTAGGGGACAGGGTCCATCAGCCCCAGCATTTT.

The sample holds one count of this clone. This sequence joins TRBV29-1 and TRBJ2-7, with TRBD2 matching 11 bases. The J segment lost 6 bases and the V segment lost 5 bases, leaving 6 bases of the junction unmatched. The CDR3 totals 13 residues. The germline V gene has CDR1 SQVTM and CDR2 ANQGSEA. DNA of the CDR3: TGCAGCGTTCAATCGACTAGCGGGGCCGAGCAGTACTTC. The encoded protein is CSVQSTSGAEQYF.

The rearrangement uses TRBV5-1 and TRBJ2-5, with D uncertain. The CDR3 sequence is 14 residues long. Looked up from germline, CDR1 is SGHRS and CDR2 is YFSETQ. V gave up 2 bases and J gave up 2 bases, with 10 bases separating them. The CDR3 sequence is CASSLTTTQETQYF. In DNA form, the CDR3 reads TGCGCCAGCAGCTTAACGACAACGCAAGAGACCCAGTACTTC.

The V and J genes are TRBV5-1 and TRBJ2-1; 8 bases agree with TRBD1. CDR1 SGHRS and CDR2 YFSETQ come from the germline V gene. V shed 4 bases, J shed 2 bases, and the junction held 8 bases outside the gene matches. There are 16 residues in the CDR3. CDR3 nucleotides: TGCGCCAGCAGCACCCTACAGGGGGGACCCTACAATGAGCAGTTCTTC. Translating it yields CASSTLQGGPYNEQFF.

The genes are TRBV7-3 and TRBJ2-3, with D perhaps matching TRBD1 (6 bases). The CDR3 has 16 residues. V lost 2 bases and J 5 bases, leaving 17 bases between the germline ends. Germline assignment: CDR1 SGHTA and CDR2 FQGTGA. The CDR3 DNA reads TGTGCCAGCAGCTTACAGATAGGAAGGGGGAGAGATACGCAGTATTTT. This sequence encodes CASSLQIGRGRDTQYF.

The genes are TRBV6-5 and TRBJ2-7; weak D call: TRBD2 (5 bases). The ends were cut back, 5 bases at V and 2 bases at J, with 13 bases in the middle. The CDR3 is made up of 14 amino acids. Germline V gene lookup returns CDR1 MNHEY and CDR2 SVGAGI. CDR3 loop: CASSVTGIPYEQYF. The CDR3 region has the DNA TGTGCCAGCAGTGTGACGGGGATCCCCTACGAGCAGTACTTC.

The sample holds a few counts of this clone. The gene calls are TRBV7-9 and TRBJ1-5; 7 bases are shared with TRBD1. Unmatched junction bases numbered 7, after V lost 4 bases and J lost 7 bases. The V gene's germline CDR1 is SEHNR and CDR2 FQNEAQ (reference sequence). The CDR3 is 14 amino acids. The CDR3 DNA reads as TGTGCCAGCAGCTCAGGGGGTATCGGGCAGCCCCAGCATTTT. Protein product: CASSSGGIGQPQHF.

V is TRBV19 and J is TRBJ1-2, with unresolved D. V dropped 4 bases and J dropped 4 bases, with 10 bases sitting between them. The length of the CDR3 is 13 residues. The germline CDR1 and CDR2 sequences are LNHDA and SQIVND (reference sequence). CDR3 DNA sequence: TGTGCCAGTAGTACAGAGCTACCCTATGGCTACACCTTC. This sequence encodes CASSTELPYGYTF.